The clone carrying this TCR beta chain was recorded many times. The antigen remains unidentified. The entry originates in a study of post-analysis software for immune sequencing data. Study at large: Both relapsing-remitting and secondary progressive multiple sclerosis featured among the disease courses, as did progressive-relapsing multiple sclerosis.

Germline V lookup: CDR1 SQVTM, CDR2 ANQGSEA. CDR3 length equals 13 residues. The V segment lost 3 bases and the J segment 7 bases; nucleotides outside the gene matches: 5. Notes on the study in general: Patients showed TRBV5-6, TRBV5-1 and TRBV20-1 among four to six TRBV segments more frequent than in controls. Versus controls, multiple sclerosis patients showed significantly lower diversity (normalized Chao1).

TCR beta cDNA libraries had unique molecular identifiers. A population of about 0.95 to 10 million T cells gave rise to approximately 530,000 cDNA molecules. TCRdb reanalysed the PCR reads using MiXCR and keeps one entry per CDR3 protein. The table includes more than 450,000 distinct CDR3 sequences, roughly 34% detected once. Input material: blood. The chain has TRBV29-1 and TRBJ2-1, with TRBD1 matching over 8 bases. This receptor was identified in a girl aged 2 to 17 with multiple sclerosis. The CDR3, as DNA: TGCAGCGTTGAGGGATACAGGGGGAATGAGCAGTTCTTC. This encodes CSVEGYRGNEQFF.